Sequencing of this T cell receptor beta chain was carried out in a study of CXCR3 chemokines and chemotherapy response in bladder cancer (dated by TCRdb to 2022 to 2024). For the study in its entirety: The study tested whether activity of the CXCR3 chemokine system within human bladder cancer tumors predicted response to chemotherapy.

On this clonotype itself: Its specific antigen is unknown. Per-base quality was not reported, and no clone a single base away is much larger than it.

Inclusive of the bounding cysteine and phenylalanine, the CDR3 is 15 residues long. Only the CDR3 part of the read is kept: 45 bases, read in frame from the first base. Per the germline V gene (reference sequence), SGHKS is the CDR1 and YYEKEE is the CDR2. The junction carries 10 bases between V and J, which are trimmed by 1 base and 0 bases respectively. Library creation used PCR. The run used an Illumina HiSeq 2500. The public reads were run again by TCRdb, first through fastp at Q25 and then through MiXCR, and only productive beta chains were kept. Rows with one shared CDR3 protein collapse into an entry with the most common genes and DNA. In this sample the table shows 8,000 to 10,000 distinct CDR3 sequences, 23% of which occur a single time. Clones ranked in the top ten supply around 8.1% of the sample.

The chain is encoded by TRBV5-5 joined to TRBJ1-1, with a tentative D gene TRBD1 over 5 matching bases. This material was obtained from a patient whose treatment included neoadjuvant chemotherapy. The sequence was collected from a human donor with bladder cancer that did not respond to neoadjuvant chemotherapy. The nucleotide sequence reads as follows: TGTGCCAGCAGCTTGTTGGGGGTGATGAACACTGAAGCTTTCTTT. This yields the protein CASSLLGVMNTEAFF.